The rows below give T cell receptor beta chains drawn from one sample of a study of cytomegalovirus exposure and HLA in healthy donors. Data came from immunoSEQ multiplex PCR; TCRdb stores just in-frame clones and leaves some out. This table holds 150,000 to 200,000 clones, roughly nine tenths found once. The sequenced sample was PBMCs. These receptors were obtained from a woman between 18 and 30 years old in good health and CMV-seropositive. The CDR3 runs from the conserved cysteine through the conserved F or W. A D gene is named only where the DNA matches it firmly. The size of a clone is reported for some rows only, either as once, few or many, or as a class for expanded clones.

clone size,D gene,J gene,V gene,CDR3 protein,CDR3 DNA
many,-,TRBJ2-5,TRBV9,CASSHGGETQYF,TGTGCCAGCAGCCACGGGGGTGAGACCCAGTACTTC
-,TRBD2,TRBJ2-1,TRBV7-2,CASSRSGTPYNEQFF,TGTGCCAGCAGCCGTAGCGGGACTCCCTACAATGAGCAGTTCTTC
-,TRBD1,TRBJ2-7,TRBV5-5,CASSPDRGYEQYF,TGTGCCAGCAGCCCCGACAGGGGCTACGAGCAGTACTTC
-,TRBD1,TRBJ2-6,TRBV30,CACYRGQVSGANVLTF,TGTGCCTGTTACAGGGGGCAAGTCTCTGGGGCCAACGTCCTGACTTTC
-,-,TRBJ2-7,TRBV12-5,CASGSPGRGEQYF,TGTGCTAGTGGTTCCCCGGGGCGGGGCGAGCAGTACTTC
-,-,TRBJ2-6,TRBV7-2,CASSLVGSSGANVLTF,TGTGCCAGCAGCTTAGTTGGGAGCTCTGGGGCCAACGTCCTGACTTTC
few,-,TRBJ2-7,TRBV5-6,CASSLAGLPYEQYF,TGTGCCAGCAGCTTGGCCGGGTTACCCTACGAGCAGTACTTC
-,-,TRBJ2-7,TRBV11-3,CASSLEEEATYEQYF,TGTGCCAGCAGCTTAGAGGAAGAGGCTACCTACGAGCAGTACTTC
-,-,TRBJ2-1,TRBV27,CASSLLGDEQFF,TGTGCCAGCAGTTTACTCGGGGATGAGCAGTTCTTC
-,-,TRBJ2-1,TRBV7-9,CASSLGQGGNEQFF,TGTGCCAGCAGCTTAGGCCAGGGGGGCAATGAGCAGTTCTTC
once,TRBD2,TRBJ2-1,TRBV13,CASSLGTSRGNEQFF,TGTGCCAGCAGCTTAGGGACTAGCAGAGGCAATGAGCAGTTCTTC
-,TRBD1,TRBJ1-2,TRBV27,CASSHTGGQRYGYTF,TGTGCCAGCAGTCACACAGGGGGTCAACGTTATGGCTACACCTTC
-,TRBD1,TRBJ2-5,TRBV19,CASRTGAETQYF,TGTGCCAGTAGAACAGGGGCGGAGACCCAGTACTTC
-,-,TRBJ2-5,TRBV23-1,CASSLRGNETQYF,TGCGCCAGCAGTCTGAGGGGGAACGAGACCCAGTACTTC
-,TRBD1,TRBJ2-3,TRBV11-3,CASSLGGGGDTQYF,TGTGCCAGCAGCTTAGGAGGGGGCGGAGATACGCAGTATTTT
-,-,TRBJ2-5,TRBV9,CASSDRGETQYF,TGTGCCAGCAGCGATAGAGGGGAGACCCAGTACTTC
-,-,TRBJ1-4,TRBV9,CASSPQGSTDREKLFF,TGTGCCAGCAGCCCCCAGGGATCAACAGACAGGGAAAAACTGTTTTTT
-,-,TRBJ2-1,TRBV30,CAWSGSSRHNEQFF,TGTGCCTGGAGTGGGAGTAGTCGCCACAATGAGCAGTTCTTC
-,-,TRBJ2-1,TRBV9,CASSVGGPANEQFF,TGTGCCAGCAGCGTAGGTGGCCCCGCCAATGAGCAGTTCTTC
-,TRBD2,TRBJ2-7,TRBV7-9,CASRPGGPSDEQYF,TGTGCCAGCAGGCCGGGGGGGCCGTCAGACGAGCAGTACTTC
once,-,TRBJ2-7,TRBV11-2,CASSLGLNYEQYF,TGTGCCAGCAGCTTAGGACTTAATTACGAGCAGTACTTC
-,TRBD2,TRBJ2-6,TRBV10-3,CAISGGGRTSSGANVLTF,TGTGCCATCAGTGGGGGAGGGAGGACGTCCTCTGGGGCCAACGTCCTGACTTTC
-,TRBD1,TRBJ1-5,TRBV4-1,CASSQVRQGVDNQPQHF,TGCGCCAGCAGCCAAGTGAGACAGGGGGTGGATAATCAGCCCCAGCATTTT
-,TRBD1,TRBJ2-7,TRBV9,CASSTGTGWYEQYF,TGTGCCAGCAGCACGGGGACAGGGTGGTACGAGCAGTACTTC
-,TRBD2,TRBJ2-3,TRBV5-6,CASSWLGLAGVLDTQYF,TGTGCCAGCAGCTGGCTAGGACTAGCGGGAGTTCTTGATACGCAGTATTTT
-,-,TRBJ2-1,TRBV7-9,CASSLGRAALRDEQFF,TGTGCCAGCAGCTTAGGTCGAGCGGCCCTACGAGATGAGCAGTTCTTC
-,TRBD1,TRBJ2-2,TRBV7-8,CASETGETTGELFF,TGTGCCAGCGAAACAGGGGAGACCACCGGGGAGCTGTTTTTT
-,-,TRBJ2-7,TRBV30,CAWSRLTYEQYF,TGTGCCTGGTCCAGACTTACCTACGAGCAGTACTTC
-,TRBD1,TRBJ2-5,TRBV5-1,CASSSPGQGGGETQYF,TGCGCCAGCAGCTCGCCTGGACAGGGGGGCGGAGAGACCCAGTACTTC
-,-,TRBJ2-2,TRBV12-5,CASGPHTGFLGTGELFF,TGTGCTAGTGGTCCACACACGGGATTCCTTGGCACCGGGGAGCTGTTTTTT
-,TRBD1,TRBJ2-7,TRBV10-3,CAIQDRAFYEQYF,TGTGCCATCCAGGACAGGGCATTCTACGAGCAGTACTTC
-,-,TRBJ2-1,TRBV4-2,CASSQIFSIQFF,TGTGCCAGCAGCCAAATCTTCTCTATTCAGTTCTTC
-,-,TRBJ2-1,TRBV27,CASSLWQGSYNEQFF,TGTGCCAGCAGTTTATGGCAGGGTTCCTACAATGAGCAGTTCTTC
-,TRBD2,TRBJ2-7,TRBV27,CASSLSGLAGEQYF,TGTGCCAGCAGTTTATCCGGACTAGCCGGCGAGCAGTACTTC
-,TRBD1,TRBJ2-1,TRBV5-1,CASSLKGANEQFF,TGCGCCAGCAGCTTGAAGGGGGCGAATGAGCAGTTCTTC
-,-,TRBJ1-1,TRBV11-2,CASSSHSEAFF,TGTGCCAGCAGCTCACACAGTGAAGCTTTCTTT
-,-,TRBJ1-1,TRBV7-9,CASSPTGGAGTEAFF,TGTGCCAGCAGCCCCACGGGGGGCGCGGGCACTGAAGCTTTCTTT